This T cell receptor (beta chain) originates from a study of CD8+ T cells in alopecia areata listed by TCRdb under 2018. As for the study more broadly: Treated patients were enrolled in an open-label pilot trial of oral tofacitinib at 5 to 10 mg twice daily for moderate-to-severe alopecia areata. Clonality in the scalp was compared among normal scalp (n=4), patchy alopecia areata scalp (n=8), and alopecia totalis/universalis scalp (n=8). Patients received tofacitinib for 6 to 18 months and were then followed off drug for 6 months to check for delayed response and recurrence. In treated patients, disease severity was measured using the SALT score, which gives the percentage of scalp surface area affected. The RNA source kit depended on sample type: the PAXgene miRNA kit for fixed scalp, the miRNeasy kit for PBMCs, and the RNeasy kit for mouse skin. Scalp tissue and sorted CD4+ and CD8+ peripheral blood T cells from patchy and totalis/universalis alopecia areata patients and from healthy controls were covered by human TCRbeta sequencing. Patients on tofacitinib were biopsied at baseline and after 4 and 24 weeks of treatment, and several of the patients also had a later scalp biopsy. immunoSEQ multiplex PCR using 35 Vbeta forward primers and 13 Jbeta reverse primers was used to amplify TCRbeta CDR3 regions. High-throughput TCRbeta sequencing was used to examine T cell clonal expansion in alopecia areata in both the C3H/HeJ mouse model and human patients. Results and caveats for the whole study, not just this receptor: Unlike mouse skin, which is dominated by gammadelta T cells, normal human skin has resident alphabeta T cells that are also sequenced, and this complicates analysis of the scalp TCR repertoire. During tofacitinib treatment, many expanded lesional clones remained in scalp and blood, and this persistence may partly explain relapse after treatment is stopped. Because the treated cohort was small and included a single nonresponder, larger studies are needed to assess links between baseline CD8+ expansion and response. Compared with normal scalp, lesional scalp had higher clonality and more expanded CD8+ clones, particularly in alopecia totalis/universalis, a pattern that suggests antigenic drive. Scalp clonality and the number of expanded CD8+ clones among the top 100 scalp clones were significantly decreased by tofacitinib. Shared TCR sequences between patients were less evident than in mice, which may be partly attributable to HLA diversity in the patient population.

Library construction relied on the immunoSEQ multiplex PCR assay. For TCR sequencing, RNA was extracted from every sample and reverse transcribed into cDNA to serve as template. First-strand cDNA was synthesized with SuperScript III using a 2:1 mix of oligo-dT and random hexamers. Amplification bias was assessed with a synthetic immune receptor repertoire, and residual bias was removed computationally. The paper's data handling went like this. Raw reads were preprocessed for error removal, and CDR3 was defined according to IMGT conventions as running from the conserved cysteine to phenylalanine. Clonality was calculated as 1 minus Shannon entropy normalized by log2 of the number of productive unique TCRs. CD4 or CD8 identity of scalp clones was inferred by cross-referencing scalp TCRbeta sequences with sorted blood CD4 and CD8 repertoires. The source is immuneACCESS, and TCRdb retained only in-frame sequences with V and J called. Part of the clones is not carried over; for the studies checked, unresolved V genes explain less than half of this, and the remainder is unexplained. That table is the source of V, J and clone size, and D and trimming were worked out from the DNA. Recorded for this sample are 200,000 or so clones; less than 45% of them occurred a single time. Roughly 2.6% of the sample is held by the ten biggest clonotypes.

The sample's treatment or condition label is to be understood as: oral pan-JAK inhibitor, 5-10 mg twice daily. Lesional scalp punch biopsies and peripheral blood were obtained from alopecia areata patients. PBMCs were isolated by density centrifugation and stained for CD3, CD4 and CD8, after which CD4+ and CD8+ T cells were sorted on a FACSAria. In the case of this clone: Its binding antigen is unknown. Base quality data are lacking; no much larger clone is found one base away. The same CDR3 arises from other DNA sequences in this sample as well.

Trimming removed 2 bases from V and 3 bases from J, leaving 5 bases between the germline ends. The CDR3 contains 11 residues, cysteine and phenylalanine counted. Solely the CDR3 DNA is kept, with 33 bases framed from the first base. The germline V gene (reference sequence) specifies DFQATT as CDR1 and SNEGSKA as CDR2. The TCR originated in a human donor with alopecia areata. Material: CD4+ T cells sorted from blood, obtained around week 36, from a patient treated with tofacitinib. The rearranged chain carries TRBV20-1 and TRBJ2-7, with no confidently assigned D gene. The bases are TGCAGTGCTAGATTAGGCTACGAGCAGTACTTC. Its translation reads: CSARLGYEQYF.